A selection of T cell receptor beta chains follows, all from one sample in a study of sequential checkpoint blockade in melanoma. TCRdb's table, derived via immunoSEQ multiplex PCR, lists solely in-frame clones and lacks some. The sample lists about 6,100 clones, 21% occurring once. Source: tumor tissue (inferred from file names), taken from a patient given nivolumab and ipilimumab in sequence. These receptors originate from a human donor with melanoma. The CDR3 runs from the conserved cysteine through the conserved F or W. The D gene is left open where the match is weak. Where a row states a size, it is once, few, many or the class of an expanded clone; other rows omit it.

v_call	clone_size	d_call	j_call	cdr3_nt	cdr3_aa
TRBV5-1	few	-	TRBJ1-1	TGCGCCAGCAGCTTGCTTCAGGGGACCTTGAACACTGAAGCTTTCTTT	CASSLLQGTLNTEAFF
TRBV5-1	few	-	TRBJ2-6	TGCGCCAGCAGCTCCGGTTACTCTGGGGCCAACGTCCTGACTTTC	CASSSGYSGANVLTF
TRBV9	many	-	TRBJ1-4	TGTGCCAGCGGGACACTAGCAACTAATGAAAAACTGTTTTTT	CASGTLATNEKLFF
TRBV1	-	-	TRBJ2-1	TGCGCCAGCAGCCCATTACTAGCGGGAGCTAGTGAGCAGTTCTTC	CASSPLLAGASEQFF
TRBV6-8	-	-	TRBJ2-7	TGTGCCATCAGTGGCGGGACGGTCAATAAACCCTACGAGCAGTACTTC	CAISGGTVNKPYEQYF
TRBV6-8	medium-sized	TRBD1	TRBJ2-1	TGTGCCAGCAGTGTTGTAGGACAGGGAAGGTACAATGAGCAGTTCTTC	CASSVVGQGRYNEQFF
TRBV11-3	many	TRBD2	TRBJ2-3	TGTGCCAGCAGCTCAGGGACTAGCGGGAGGACAGATACGCAGTATTTT	CASSSGTSGRTDTQYF
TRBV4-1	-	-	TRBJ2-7	TGCGCCAGCAGCCAAGAGAGGGGGTTCTACGAGCAGTACTTC	CASSQERGFYEQYF
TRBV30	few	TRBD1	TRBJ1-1	TGTGCCTGGATAGAGCGACCTTGGACAGGGCTCGGAGCTTTCTTT	CAWIERPWTGLGAFF
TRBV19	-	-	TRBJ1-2	TGTGCCAGTAGTATAGGGGGGATCCACATCTATGGCTACACCTTC	CASSIGGIHIYGYTF
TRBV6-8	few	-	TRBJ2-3	TGTGCCAGCAGTATGGGGGCGGCCGGGACAGATACGCAGTATTTT	CASSMGAAGTDTQYF
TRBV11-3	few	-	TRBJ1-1	TGTGCCAGCGGGGGCGGGTCACCGCGGGCTGGAGCTTTCTTT	CASGGGSPRAGAFF
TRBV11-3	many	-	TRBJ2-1	TGTGCCAGCACCTGGGTGGCGGGCGCCCTCGTGGAGCAGTTCTTC	CASTWVAGALVEQFF
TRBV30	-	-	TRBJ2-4	TGTGCCTGGAGTTCGGCACAACTTAAGTACTTC	CAWSSAQLKYF
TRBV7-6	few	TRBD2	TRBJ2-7	TGTGCCAGCAGCCGGGGGGGGGAAAGCTCCTACGAGCAGTACTTC	CASSRGGESSYEQYF
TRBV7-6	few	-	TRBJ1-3	TGTGCCAGCAGCTCACCCACGGGACCGAGCTCTGGAAACACCATATATTTT	CASSSPTGPSSGNTIYF
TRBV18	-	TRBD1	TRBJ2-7	TGTGCCAGCTCACCAATACAGGGGGATGCAGAGTACTTC	CASSPIQGDAEYF
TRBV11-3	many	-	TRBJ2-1	TGTGCCAGCAGCTTGGATGTCTCCGGGGCAAACAATGAGCAGTTCTTC	CASSLDVSGANNEQFF
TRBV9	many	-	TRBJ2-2	TGTGCCAGCAGTCTCGGGGTGGGGCTCAAGGCCGGGGAGCTGTTTTTT	CASSLGVGLKAGELFF
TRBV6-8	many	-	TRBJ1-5	TGTGCCAGCAGCCCGCCCTGGGGGCTGCATAGCAATCAGCCCCAGCATTTT	CASSPPWGLHSNQPQHF
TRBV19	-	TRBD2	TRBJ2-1	TGTGCCAGTAGTACTTTAGCGGGGGCCCTCTTGAATGAGCAGTTCTTC	CASSTLAGALLNEQFF
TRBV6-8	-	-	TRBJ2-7	TGTGCCAGCACCCCTCTGCGTGGGGGGGCATACGAGCAGTACTTC	CASTPLRGGAYEQYF
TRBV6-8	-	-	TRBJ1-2	TGTGCCAGCAGACAGGGTATTAACTATGGCTACACCTTC	CASRQGINYGYTF
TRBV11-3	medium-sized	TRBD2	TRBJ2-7	TGTGCCAGCAGCCAAGGACTAGCGGATACCTACGAGCAGTACTTC	CASSQGLADTYEQYF
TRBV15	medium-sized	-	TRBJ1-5	TGTGCCACCAGCAGAGCCACCCGCGGGAATCAGCCCCAGCATTTT	CATSRATRGNQPQHF
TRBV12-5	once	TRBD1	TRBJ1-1	TGTGCTAGTGGTTTGGTACAGGGGCGCACTGAAGCTTTCTTT	CASGLVQGRTEAFF
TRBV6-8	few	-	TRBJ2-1	TGTGCCAGCAGATTACACGGGACAAACAATGAGCAGTTCTTC	CASRLHGTNNEQFF
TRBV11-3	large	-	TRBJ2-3	TGTGCCAGCAGCTTAGGCTCGTCCACAGATACGCAGTATTTT	CASSLGSSTDTQYF
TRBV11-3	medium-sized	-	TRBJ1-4	TGTGCCAGCAGCTTCCTAGGCACGCGATCTGAAAAACTGTTTTTT	CASSFLGTRSEKLFF
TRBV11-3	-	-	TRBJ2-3	TGTGCCAGCAGCTTATCCCTGGCAGCACACACAGATACGCAGTATTTT	CASSLSLAAHTDTQYF
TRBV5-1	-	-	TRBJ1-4	TGCGCCAGCAGCTTTTATGGCAGTGAAAATGAAAAACTGTTTTTT	CASSFYGSENEKLFF
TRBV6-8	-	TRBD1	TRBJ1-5	TGTGCCAGCACCCCCTGGGGACAGGCTAGCACGCAGCCCCAGCATTTT	CASTPWGQASTQPQHF
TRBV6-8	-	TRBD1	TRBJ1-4	TGTGCCAGCATGCGGGGAACAGGGGGCGCGGGATGGAATAATGAAAAACTGTTTTTT	CASMRGTGGAGWNNEKLFF
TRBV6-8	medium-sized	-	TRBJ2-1	TGTGCCAGCAGCCCCACCGACGGGTTCAACAATGAGCAGTTCTTC	CASSPTDGFNNEQFF
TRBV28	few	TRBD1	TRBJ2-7	TGTGCCAGTACAGGGGGCAGGACGTACGAGCAGTACTTC	CASTGGRTYEQYF
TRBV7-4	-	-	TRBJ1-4	TGTGCCAGCAGCTTAGCGTCTAATGAAAAACTGTTTTTT	CASSLASNEKLFF
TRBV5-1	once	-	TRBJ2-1	TGCGCCAGCAGCTTGATAGGGATTAACTACAATGAGCAGTTCTTC	CASSLIGINYNEQFF
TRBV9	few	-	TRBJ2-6	TGTGCCAGCAGCGCGGTCTCTGGGGCCAACGTCCTGACTTTC	CASSAVSGANVLTF
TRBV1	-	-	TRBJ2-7	TGCGCCAGCAGCCAAGAGTTACGGATAGCTTACGAGCAGTACTTC	CASSQELRIAYEQYF
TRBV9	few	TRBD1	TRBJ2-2	TGTGCCAGCAGCGTAGATGGACAGGGGGCAACCGGGGAGCTGTTTTTT	CASSVDGQGATGELFF
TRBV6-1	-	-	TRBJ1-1	TGTGCCAGCAGTGAAGGGACATACACTGAAGCTTTCTTT	CASSEGTYTEAFF
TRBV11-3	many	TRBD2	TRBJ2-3	TGTGCCAGCAGCCTAGGTGTTGCGGCGGGGGGGCCCACAGATACGCAGTATTTT	CASSLGVAAGGPTDTQYF
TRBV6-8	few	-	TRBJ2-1	TGTGCCAGCAGCCAAGATTTTAAAAACAGGAATGAGCAGTTCTTC	CASSQDFKNRNEQFF
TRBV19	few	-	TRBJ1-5	TGTGCCAGTTTTGGCGGGGGGCCGGATCAGCCCCAGCATTTT	CASFGGGPDQPQHF